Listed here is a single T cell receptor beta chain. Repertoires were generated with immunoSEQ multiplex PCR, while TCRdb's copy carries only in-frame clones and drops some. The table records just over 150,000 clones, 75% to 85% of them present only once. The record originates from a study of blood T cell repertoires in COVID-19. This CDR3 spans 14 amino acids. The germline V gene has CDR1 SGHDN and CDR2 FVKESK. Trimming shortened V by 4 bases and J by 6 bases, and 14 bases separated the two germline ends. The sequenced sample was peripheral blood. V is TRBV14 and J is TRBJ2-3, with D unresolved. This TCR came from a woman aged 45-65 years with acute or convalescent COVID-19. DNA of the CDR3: TGTGCCAGCAGCCCGAGTTCGGCCGGGGATACGCAGTATTTT. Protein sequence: CASSPSSAGDTQYF.